Presented here are 31 T cell receptor beta chains from one specimen sequenced in a study of brain T cells in children with intractable seizures. Profiling relied on immunoSEQ multiplex PCR, and the TCRdb table lists in-frame clones only, not all of them. This sample carries 50,000 to 80,000 clones, about 96% of them seen once, and the ten largest clones take roughly 0.4%. The specimen comprised peripheral blood, sampled at surgery. The source is a boy in the first two years of life with focal cortical dysplasia and intractable seizures.

The chain couples TRBV7-9 to TRBJ1-1; the match to TRBD1 covers 8 bases. Germline assignment: CDR1 SEHNR and CDR2 FQNEAQ (reference sequence). J gave up 1 base and V 3 bases, and 7 bases lay outside the gene matches. The CDR3 consists of 16 residues. The CDR3 sequence: CASSFDRGQGNTEAFF. CDR3 nucleotides: TGTGCCAGCAGCTTCGACAGGGGCCAGGGGAACACTGAAGCTTTCTTT.

This clone was seen a single time. The CDR3 DNA reads as TGCGCCAGCAGCTTGGTTCGAGACAATACAGGGACTGAAGCTTTCTTT. Amino acid sequence: CASSLVRDNTGTEAFF. This chain uses TRBV5-1 with TRBJ1-1, with D tentatively TRBD1 (6 bases). Trimming took off 0 bases at V and 5 bases at J, with 17 bases between the two ends. Looked up from germline, CDR1 is SGHRS and CDR2 is YFSETQ. CDR3 length: 16 amino acids.

Only a few counts were recorded for this clone. The CDR3 region is CASSLEWNQPQHF. CDR3 DNA sequence: TGTGCCAGCAGCTTAGAATGGAATCAGCCCCAGCATTTT. The chain combines TRBV7-9 with TRBJ1-5; no clear D. Germline lookup yields CDR1 SEHNR and CDR2 FQNEAQ (reference sequence). The CDR3 spans 13 residues. Trimming took 1 base from V and 4 from J, leaving 5 bases between them.

The chain combines TRBV5-4 with TRBJ2-6, with TRBD1 identical over 8 bases. Germline values: CDR1 SGHNT, CDR2 YYREEE (reference sequence). J gave up 0 bases and V 0 bases, and 5 bases lay outside the gene matches. The CDR3 contains 18 residues. Here the CDR3 reads CASSLAQGAGSGANVLTF. The CDR3 DNA sequence: TGTGCCAGCAGCTTGGCGCAGGGGGCTGGCTCTGGGGCCAACGTCCTGACTTTC.

The chain joins TRBV11-2 to TRBJ1-5, with TRBD1 matching 8 bases. The ends lost 1 base at V and 6 bases at J; junction bases unmatched: 8. This CDR3 contains 16 residues. Germline V lookup: CDR1 SGHAT, CDR2 FQNNGV. Here the CDR3 DNA reads TGTGCCAGCAGCTTAGGGGGGACAGGAGCCCTTCAGCCCCAGCATTTT. Translated, it gives CASSLGGTGALQPQHF.

This chain links TRBV3-1 (or the pseudogene TRBV3-2) with TRBJ2-3; TRBD2 matches 11 bases. The germline V gene encodes CDR1 LGHDT and CDR2 YNNKEL (reference sequence). This CDR3 has 17 residues. Unmatched junction bases numbered 7, after V lost 1 base and J lost 4 bases. For the CDR3, the DNA is TGTGCCAGCAGCCAAGGCCTAGCGGGAGGTGTGGCAGATACGCAGTATTTT. Translated, it gives CASSQGLAGGVADTQYF.

This chain uses TRBV11-1 with TRBJ2-1; D is undetermined. The ends were cut back, 3 bases at V and 0 bases at J, with 9 bases in the middle. Germline CDR1 reads SGHAT; CDR2 reads FQDESV (reference sequence). The CDR3 is 15 residues long. The DNA of the CDR3 is TGTGCCAGCAGCTTTGACAAAGGCTCCTACAATGAGCAGTTCTTC. This sequence encodes CASSFDKGSYNEQFF.

J is TRBJ1-2 and V is TRBV21-1. TRBV21-1 is noted as a pseudogene. The CDR3 is 12 amino acids. The CDR3 DNA reads as TGTGCCAGCAATCGGGGGGACTATGGCTACACCTTC. It yields the protein CASNRGDYGYTF.

The CDR3 DNA sequence: TGCGCCAGCGGACTAGTGACTAGCGGGGGGGCGAAAGAGACCCAGTACTTC. Protein sequence: CASGLVTSGGAKETQYF. V usage is TRBV5-1 and J usage is TRBJ2-5, with 14 bases that match TRBD2. The length of the CDR3 is 17 residues. The germline gives CDR1 SGHRS, CDR2 YFSETQ. V lost 7 bases to trimming and J lost 3 bases; unmatched junction nucleotides: 11.

This chain uses TRBV5-6 with TRBJ2-3; tentatively, D is TRBD2 (5 bases). The CDR3 has 17 amino acids. Trimming took off 0 bases at V and 3 bases at J, with 17 bases between the two ends. CDR1 is SGHDT, CDR2 YYEEEE, per germline. The CDR3 DNA reads as TGTGCCAGCAGCTTGGCCGCGAGCGGTTATTGGACAGATACGCAGTATTTT. This gives the protein CASSLAASGYWTDTQYF.

The chain carries TRBV27 and TRBJ2-7; no definite D call. In germline, CDR1 is MNHEY, CDR2 SMNVEV (reference sequence). The V gene lost 6 bases and the J gene lost 2 bases, with 11 bases spanning the gap. CDR3 length: 13 amino acids. Here the CDR3 reads CASRHRTAYEQYF. CDR3 nucleotides: TGTGCCAGCAGGCACCGAACCGCCTACGAGCAGTACTTC.

This rearrangement joins TRBV10-1 to TRBJ2-3; TRBD1 aligns across 8 bases. This CDR3 is 19 amino acids long. Germline values: CDR1 WNHNN, CDR2 SYGVQD (reference sequence). The ends lost 1 base at V and 1 base at J; junction bases unmatched: 13. In DNA form, the CDR3 reads TGCGCCAGCAGTGAGTTAAGGCGATTTGGGACAGGTGGCACAGATACGCAGTATTTT. As protein: CASSELRRFGTGGTDTQYF.

The chain carries TRBV19 and TRBJ2-5, with no clear D. Per the germline V gene, CDR1 is LNHDA and CDR2 is SQIVND (reference sequence). The CDR3 totals 14 residues. Trimming removed 3 bases from V and 0 bases from J, with 8 bases in between. CDR3 protein: CASSIHSYQETQYF. The CDR3 DNA is TGTGCCAGTAGTATCCACAGCTACCAAGAGACCCAGTACTTC.

The chain links TRBV3-1 (or the pseudogene TRBV3-2) to TRBJ1-6; D unresolved. The CDR3 spans 17 residues. Trimming stripped 1 base from V and 11 bases from J, with 21 bases between. Germline V gives CDR1 LGHDT, CDR2 YNNKEL (reference sequence). CDR3 coding DNA: TGTGCCAGCAGCCAAGCCTCCCCCGCGGGGTTCAGTACACCCCTCCACTTT. Translated: CASSQASPAGFSTPLHF.

The chain employs TRBV11-3 and TRBJ2-7, with D possibly matching TRBD2 (6 bases). With 0 bases removed from V and 4 bases from J, the gap between germline ends came to 28 bases. The germline CDR1 and CDR2 sequences are SGHNT and YENEEA. The CDR3 length is 20 residues. DNA for the CDR3: TGTGCCAGCAGCTTAGATCCCCGGGGTAAGATTTCCGGGACTGTTTACGAGCAGTACTTC. It encodes CASSLDPRGKISGTVYEQYF.

The chain combines TRBV7-8 with TRBJ2-2; D unresolved. Trimming shortened V by 1 base and J by 1 base, and 10 bases separated the two germline ends. Germline values: CDR1 SGHVS, CDR2 FQNEAQ. CDR3 length: 16 amino acids. The CDR3 sequence is CASSLVGPRNTGELFF. The CDR3 DNA is TGTGCCAGCAGCTTAGTTGGCCCACGGAACACCGGGGAGCTGTTTTTT.

The chain couples TRBV5-4 to TRBJ2-7; TRBD1 matches 7 bases. V lost 4 bases and J lost 7; bases outside the gene matches: 8. The CDR3 consists of 13 residues. Germline assignment: CDR1 SGHNT and CDR2 YYREEE (reference sequence). CDR3 protein: CASSPGQTREQYF. CDR3 sequence (DNA): TGTGCCAGCAGCCCGGGACAGACAAGGGAGCAGTACTTC.

The genes are TRBV15 and TRBJ2-3; D might be TRBD1 or TRBD2, each matching 5 bases. V was shortened by 7 bases and J by 2 bases, with 10 bases between the two germline ends. The CDR3 is made up of 13 amino acids. In germline, CDR1 is LNHNV, CDR2 YYDKDF (reference sequence). CDR3 sequence reads: CATKRGYTDTQYF. The CDR3 DNA sequence: TGTGCCACCAAGAGGGGATACACAGATACGCAGTATTTT.

This chain links TRBV25-1 with TRBJ1-6; no clear D gene. This CDR3 region has 14 residues. V lost 2 bases, J lost 8 bases, and 10 bases lay in between. From germline, CDR1 is MGHDK and CDR2 SYGVNS. The CDR3 region has the DNA TGTGCCAGCAGTGAAGTACGCCCCTATTCACCCCTCCACTTT. It specifies CASSEVRPYSPLHF. Variable domain in full (rest from reference TRBV25-1 and TRBJ1-6): EADIYQTPRYLVIGTGKKITLECSQTMGHDKMYWYQQDPGMELHLIHYSYGVNSTEKGDLSSESTVSRIRTEHFPLTLESARPSHTSQYLCASSEVRPYSPLHFGNGTRLTVT.

This chain joins TRBV29-1 and TRBJ1-1; TRBD1 aligns across 8 bases. Trimming removed 5 bases from V and 1 base from J; junction bases left unmatched: 3. CDR3 length equals 13 residues. The V gene's germline CDR1 is SQVTM and CDR2 ANQGSEA. DNA for the CDR3: TGCAGCGTTTCAACAGGGGGGAACACTGAAGCTTTCTTT. Protein: CSVSTGGNTEAFF. Based on the CDR3 plus reference TRBV29-1 and TRBJ1-1, the full variable domain is SAVISQKPSRDICQRGTSLTIQCQVDSQVTMMFWYRQQPGQSLTLIATANQGSEATYESGFVIDKFPISRPNLTFSTLTVSNMSPEDSSIYLCSVSTGGNTEAFFGQGTRLTVV.

This clone was recorded once. This chain joins TRBV15 and TRBJ1-2; 7 nucleotides agree with TRBD1. This CDR3 has 16 residues. Germline loops: CDR1 LNHNV, CDR2 YYDKDF (reference sequence). The V segment lost 7 bases and the J segment 6 bases; nucleotides outside the gene matches: 17. For the CDR3, the DNA is TGTGCCACCAAAGACGACCGTCGAGACAGGGTGAATGGCTACACCTTC. It specifies CATKDDRRDRVNGYTF.

The rearrangement joins TRBV2 to TRBJ1-2, with no clear D. The CDR3 is 14 amino acids. V was shortened by 2 bases and J by 4 bases, with 11 bases between the two germline ends. Germline CDR1 reads SNHLY; CDR2 reads FYNNEI. The CDR3 spells CASSETGVSYGYTF. CDR3 coding DNA: TGTGCCAGCAGTGAAACGGGTGTGAGCTATGGCTACACCTTC. Looking up the rest from reference TRBV2 and TRBJ1-2 gives the full variable domain: EPEVTQTPSHQVTQMGQEVILRCVPISNHLYFYWYRQILGQKVEFLVSFYNNEISEKSEIFDDQFSVERPDGSNFTLKIRSTKLEDSAMYFCASSETGVSYGYTFGSGTRLTVV.

This clone has just one count. The V and J genes are TRBV3-1 (or the pseudogene TRBV3-2) and TRBJ1-1; possible D gene TRBD1, 5 bases. This CDR3 has 15 amino acids. Germline CDR1 is LGHDT and CDR2 is YNNKEL (reference sequence). V lost 0 bases and J 5 bases, leaving 13 bases between the germline ends. The CDR3 DNA reads TGTGCCAGCAGCCAAGATTGGGGGGAAGGGACTGAAGCTTTCTTT. It specifies CASSQDWGEGTEAFF.

This clone showed up just once. V gene TRBV3-1 (or the pseudogene TRBV3-2) combines with J gene TRBJ2-4; no firm D call. Germline values: CDR1 LGHDT, CDR2 YNNKEL (reference sequence). CDR3 length: 21 residues. The V gene lost 3 bases and the J gene lost 0 bases, with 27 bases spanning the gap. Here the CDR3 reads CASSQSVRVGTTQLAKNIQYF. CDR3 nucleotide sequence: TGTGCCAGCAGCCAGTCAGTGCGTGTAGGAACCACCCAGCTAGCCAAAAACATTCAGTACTTC.

This clone was counted a single time. CDR3 amino acids: CSASTSGGQNIQYF. DNA for the CDR3: TGCAGTGCTAGTACTAGCGGGGGGCAAAACATTCAGTACTTC. This rearrangement joins TRBV20-1 to TRBJ2-4, with 12 nucleotides matching TRBD2. In germline, CDR1 is DFQATT, CDR2 SNEGSKA (reference sequence). CDR3 length: 14 amino acids. Unmatched junction bases numbered 2, after V lost 3 bases and J lost 5 bases.

The chain combines TRBV13 with TRBJ2-7; 12 positions agree with TRBD2. V lost 0 bases to trimming and J lost 5 bases; unmatched junction nucleotides: 8. The CDR3 extends over 17 amino acids. The germline CDR1 and CDR2 sequences are PRHDT and FYEKMQ (reference sequence). CDR3 nucleotides: TGTGCCAGCAGCTTAGGCACCCTAGCGGGAGGGCTCAACGAGCAGTACTTC. As protein: CASSLGTLAGGLNEQYF.

This clone has a single count. V usage is TRBV10-3 and J usage is TRBJ1-6; D gene unclear. Trimming took off 3 bases at V and 4 bases at J, with 4 bases between the two ends. This CDR3 spans 13 amino acids. Germline V lookup: CDR1 ENHRY, CDR2 SYGVKD. CDR3 coding DNA: TGTGCCATCAGTGACAGATATAATTCACCCCTCCACTTT. Translation: CAISDRYNSPLHF.

This rearrangement joins TRBV20-1 to TRBJ1-2; 7 nucleotides align to TRBD1. With V trimmed by 3 bases and J by 4 bases, 5 bases remained unmatched. Germline assignment: CDR1 DFQATT and CDR2 SNEGSKA (reference sequence). This CDR3 is 13 amino acids long. The CDR3 DNA sequence: TGCAGTGCTAGTTCCGACAGGGCCTATGGCTACACCTTC. Its protein product is CSASSDRAYGYTF.

V and J are TRBV11-2 and TRBJ2-3; TRBD1 aligns across 9 bases. The CDR3 consists of 14 residues. Germline assignment: CDR1 SGHAT and CDR2 FQNNGV. V was clipped by 4 bases and J by 14 bases; unmatched bases: 13. The CDR3, as DNA: TGTGCCAGCAGCTCCCCGGAACCCGGGACAGGGTCGTATTTT. Translated: CASSSPEPGTGSYF.

This sequence joins TRBV7-9 and TRBJ2-7; D not certain. The CDR3 runs to 14 residues. V was pared by 4 bases and J by 4 bases, with 14 bases between. Germline V gene lookup returns CDR1 SEHNR and CDR2 FQNEAQ (reference sequence). CDR3 sequence reads: CASSSDGTRYEQYF. CDR3 sequence (DNA): TGTGCCAGCAGCTCCGACGGAACGAGGTACGAGCAGTACTTC.

The chain uses TRBV6-6 and TRBJ2-7; 8 bases line up with TRBD2. The CDR3 contains 15 residues. Germline lookup yields CDR1 MNHNY and CDR2 SVGAGI (reference sequence). The trim removed 7 bases at V and 3 bases at J, leaving 11 bases unmatched. The CDR3 reads CASIDGTRGGYEQYF. In DNA form, the CDR3 reads TGTGCCAGCATTGATGGGACTAGAGGGGGCTACGAGCAGTACTTC.